A single sample gave rise to the 21 T cell receptor beta chains below, sequenced in a study of spatial heterogeneity in lung cancer (dated by TCRdb to between 2018 and 2021). Explained via the paper, the time point label denotes: blood at routine non-recurrence follow-up after resection. Library construction relied on 5' RACE. Instrument on record: NextSeq 500. TCRdb reran the public reads through fastp at Q25 and MiXCR, keeping productive beta chains. Identical CDR3 proteins give one entry, which carries the most common genes and DNA. This sample holds approximately 100,000 distinct CDR3 sequences; just under 20% were observed only once. 21% of the sample is held by the ten biggest clonotypes. This material consisted of PBMCs, taken at follow-up. The receptors originated from a male donor with early-stage non-small cell lung cancer.

This clonotype occurred a few times. This chain links TRBV19 with TRBJ1-2; D remains ambiguous. This CDR3 is 16 amino acids long. Germline-derived CDR1 and CDR2 are LNHDA and SQIVND (reference sequence). V was pared by 3 bases and J by 0 bases, with 14 bases between. CDR3 coding DNA: TGTGCCAGTAGTATTGGCAGGATGGGAACTAACTATGGCTACACCTTC. As protein: CASSIGRMGTNYGYTF.

A few counts support this clonotype. The DNA of the CDR3 is TGTGCCAGCAGCGTTGGCGTTGGCTACACCTTC. The encoded protein is CASSVGVGYTF. The chain joins TRBV9 to TRBJ1-2; D is uncertain. The CDR3 is 11 residues long. The germline gives CDR1 SGDLS, CDR2 YYNGEE. Trimming shortened V by 2 bases and J by 7 bases, and 6 bases separated the two germline ends. The full variable domain, its missing parts supplied by reference TRBV9 and TRBJ1-2, is DSGVTQTPKHLITATGQRVTLRCSPRSGDLSVYWYQQSLDQGLQFLIQYYNGEERAKGNILERFSAQQFPDLHSELNLSSLELGDSALYFCASSVGVGYTFGSGTRLTVV.

This clonotype was picked up a small number of times. The V call is TRBV3-1, the J call TRBJ2-2; 9 bases line up with TRBD2. V shed 3 bases, J shed 8 bases, and the junction held 4 bases outside the gene matches. The CDR3 is 14 residues long. The V gene's germline CDR1 is LGHDT and CDR2 YNNKEL (reference sequence). The DNA of the CDR3 is TGTGCCAGCAGCCACGTCGGACTAGCGGGGGAGCTGTTTTTT. As protein: CASSHVGLAGELFF.

This clonotype showed up many times. V gene TRBV5-6 combines with J gene TRBJ2-3; D remains unclear. The germline V gene has CDR1 SGHDT and CDR2 YYEEEE. V was pared by 2 bases and J by 2 bases, with 3 bases between. The CDR3 runs to 12 residues. CDR3 region: CASSFHTDTQYF. The CDR3 nucleotides are TGTGCCAGCAGCTTCCACACAGATACGCAGTATTTT.

This clonotype occurred a few times. V gene TRBV5-6 combines with J gene TRBJ2-7; D is unclear. The germline V and J ends were trimmed by 0 bases and 7 bases, with 11 bases remaining between them. The CDR3 has 13 amino acids. In germline, CDR1 is SGHDT, CDR2 YYEEEE. The CDR3 DNA is TGTGCCAGCAGCTTGGTTCCGGTTTGGGAGCAGTACTTC. Its translation: CASSLVPVWEQYF. Using reference TRBV5-6 and TRBJ2-7 for the parts outside the CDR3, the full variable domain is DAGVTQSPTHLIKTRGQQVTLRCSPKSGHDTVSWYQQALGQGPQFIFQYYEEEERQRGNFPDRFSGHQFPNYSSELNVNALLLGDSALYLCASSLVPVWEQYFGPGTRLTVT.

This sequence joins TRBV6-5 and TRBJ1-6, with unresolved D. Per germline, CDR1 MNHEY and CDR2 SVGAGI. CDR3 length equals 14 residues. V lost 7 bases and J 8 bases, leaving 15 bases between the germline ends. The CDR3 here is CASTVGLSDSPLHF. CDR3 nucleotide sequence: TGTGCCAGCACCGTGGGCCTGAGCGATTCACCCCTCCACTTT.

The chain recombines TRBV12-3 or TRBV12-4 with TRBJ1-5; D ambiguous. CDR3 length equals 12 residues. V dropped 3 bases and J dropped 6 bases, with 6 bases sitting between them. Written as DNA, the CDR3 is TGTGCCAGCAGTTTCAGAGCTCAGCCCCAGCATTTT. Residues: CASSFRAQPQHF.

The V call is TRBV5-1, the J call TRBJ1-2; the match to TRBD1 covers 10 bases. J gave up 2 bases and V 0 bases, and 4 bases lay outside the gene matches. Germline lookup yields CDR1 SGHRS and CDR2 YFSETQ. The CDR3 runs to 16 residues. CDR3 nucleotides: TGCGCCAGCAGCTTGGGACCGACAGGGGGCAACTATGGCTACACCTTC. Protein product: CASSLGPTGGNYGYTF.

This clonotype showed up just once. Lacking the conserved final phenylalanine or tryptophan, this CDR3 likely reflects a read error. This chain connects TRBV11-2 to TRBJ2-1; TRBD1 matches at 12 bases. Looked up from germline, CDR1 is SGHAT and CDR2 is FQNNGV. The junction had 9 bases not matched to a gene; V was cut back by 7 bases and J by 8 bases. CDR3 length equals 15 residues. The CDR3, as DNA: TGTGCCAGCATGCGAACAGGGACAGGGGGCCATGAGCAGTTCCTC. This encodes CASMRTGTGGHEQFL.

V gene TRBV12-3 or TRBV12-4 combines with J gene TRBJ2-1; no definite D call. The V and J ends lost 7 bases and 0 bases respectively, with 7 bases between them. The length of the CDR3 is 13 residues. CDR3 sequence: CASIVGSYNEQFF. In DNA, the CDR3 is TGTGCCAGCATTGTCGGCTCCTACAATGAGCAGTTCTTC.

The rearrangement joins TRBV7-8 to TRBJ2-1; 10 bases align to TRBD2. The junction had 4 bases not matched to a gene; V was cut back by 2 bases and J by 9 bases. Per germline, CDR1 SGHVS and CDR2 FQNEAQ. CDR3 size: 14 residues. The CDR3 reads CASSLQPSGSEQFF. The CDR3 coding sequence is TGTGCCAGCAGCTTACAACCTAGCGGGAGTGAGCAGTTCTTC.

In its sample, this clonotype was seen many times. The chain recombines TRBV12-3 or TRBV12-4 with TRBJ1-3, with D unresolved. The germline V and J ends were trimmed by 5 bases and 0 bases, with 11 bases remaining between them. The CDR3 has 15 amino acids. The CDR3 loop is CASSARRVSGNTIYF. The CDR3 nucleotides read TGTGCCAGCAGTGCTCGGCGAGTCTCTGGAAACACCATATATTTT.

The genes are TRBV5-6 and TRBJ1-3, with D hard to call. The CDR3 extends over 13 amino acids. Trimming took 0 bases from V and 2 from J, leaving 3 bases between them. Germline V gene sequence: CDR1 SGHDT, CDR2 YYEEEE. CDR3 residues: CASSLDAGNTIYF. CDR3 nucleotides: TGTGCCAGCAGCTTGGACGCTGGAAACACCATATATTTT. The complete variable domain, with remaining parts taken from reference TRBV5-6 and TRBJ1-3, reads DAGVTQSPTHLIKTRGQQVTLRCSPKSGHDTVSWYQQALGQGPQFIFQYYEEEERQRGNFPDRFSGHQFPNYSSELNVNALLLGDSALYLCASSLDAGNTIYFGEGSWLTVV.

The chain combines TRBV7-2 with TRBJ2-7, with D possibly being TRBD1 or TRBD2 (5 bases each). There are 18 residues in the CDR3. Germline assignment: CDR1 SGHTA and CDR2 FQGNSA. The V end lost 3 bases, the J end lost 2 bases, and 23 bases lay between the germline ends. CDR3 sequence (DNA): TGTGCCAGCAGCTTTAGGCCCCCCTCAGAGGGGCCCACCTACGAGCAGTACTTC. This gives the protein CASSFRPPSEGPTYEQYF.

This rearrangement joins TRBV4-2 to TRBJ1-1, with D tentatively TRBD1 (5 bases). Germline values: CDR1 LGHNA, CDR2 YNFKEQ. The CDR3 contains 13 residues. The V gene lost 6 bases and the J gene lost 1 base, with 9 bases spanning the gap. This chain's CDR3 is CASRDQGNTEAFF. The CDR3 DNA sequence: TGTGCCAGCAGGGATCAGGGGAACACTGAAGCTTTCTTT.

This clonotype appeared a single time. The chain combines TRBV4-3 with TRBJ1-4, with 7 bases that match TRBD1. V shed 3 bases, J shed 0 bases, and the junction held 4 bases outside the gene matches. The CDR3 covers 16 residues. Germline-derived CDR1 and CDR2 are LGHNA and YSLEER. This CDR3 reads CASSQGQPATNEKLFF. The CDR3 bases are TGCGCCAGCAGCCAGGGACAGCCAGCAACTAATGAAAAACTGTTTTTT.

The J gene is TRBJ1-2, the V gene TRBV12-3 or TRBV12-4; D unclear. This CDR3 is built from 16 residues. With 0 bases removed from V and 2 bases from J, the gap between germline ends came to 13 bases. CDR3 coding DNA: TGTGCCAGCAGTTTAGCGCTAGAGGGCTTGAACTATGGCTACACCTTC. It encodes CASSLALEGLNYGYTF.

The chain carries TRBV6-6 and TRBJ1-4, with a tentative D call TRBD1 (6 bases). The CDR3 has 12 amino acids. Between the trimmed V and J ends, which lost 7 bases and 5 bases, there was a span of 8 bases. Looked up from germline, CDR1 is MNHNY and CDR2 is SVGAGI (reference sequence). The CDR3 DNA reads as TGTGCCAGCAATCAGGGGAATGAAAAACTGTTTTTT. Residues: CASNQGNEKLFF.

Concerning this clonotype: A much more abundant neighbour one base away suggests this may be a read error. The V call is TRBV18, the J call TRBJ2-5; D is ambiguous. The CDR3 consists of 13 residues. The germline V gene has CDR1 KGHSH and CDR2 LQKENI. CDR3 region: CAGSPAIQETQYF. The CDR3 region has the DNA TGTGCCGGCTCACCAGCCATCCAAGAGACCCAGTACTTC.

This clonotype was recorded at least ten times. The V gene is TRBV9, the J gene TRBJ1-1; D may be TRBD1 (5 bases). The ends were cut back, 6 bases at V and 5 bases at J, with 23 bases in the middle. CDR1 SGDLS and CDR2 YYNGEE come from the germline V gene. This CDR3 has 16 residues. The CDR3 loop is CASNSYEGTPVTEAFF. In DNA form, the CDR3 reads TGTGCCAGCAACTCGTATGAAGGGACTCCGGTGACTGAAGCTTTCTTT. Using reference TRBV9 and TRBJ1-1 for the parts outside the CDR3, the full variable domain is DSGVTQTPKHLITATGQRVTLRCSPRSGDLSVYWYQQSLDQGLQFLIQYYNGEERAKGNILERFSAQQFPDLHSELNLSSLELGDSALYFCASNSYEGTPVTEAFFGQGTRLTVV.

This clonotype was recorded many times. The chain links TRBV18 to TRBJ2-7; D gene unclear. Germline CDR1 is KGHSH and CDR2 is LQKENI. Trimming removed 1 base at V and 2 bases at J, with 12 bases between. This CDR3 contains 15 residues. The CDR3 spells CASSPLDTGPYEQYF. The CDR3 nucleotides are TGTGCCAGCTCACCACTAGACACCGGCCCCTACGAGCAGTACTTC. Full variable domain (rest looked up from reference TRBV18 and TRBJ2-7): NAGVMQNPRHLVRRRGQEARLRCSPMKGHSHVYWYRQLPEEGLKFMVYLQKENIIDESGMPKERFSAEFPKEGPSILRIQQVVRGDSAAYFCASSPLDTGPYEQYFGPGTRLTVT.